This TCR beta chain appears in the sequencing data of a study of OX40 agonist ivuxolimab in advanced cancers. V shed 6 bases and J shed 5 bases, with 10 bases lying between them. CDR1 is KGHSH and CDR2 is LQKENI in the germline V gene. This CDR3 is 12 amino acids long. Profiled with immunoSEQ multiplex PCR; TCRdb holds only in-frame clones, not every one. The table shows over 55,000 clones, with approximately 80% occurring only once. The sample in question was CD4+ or CD8+ T cells sorted from blood, obtained in a trial of the OX40 agonist ivuxolimab. V usage is TRBV18 and J usage is TRBJ2-5, with no clear D. This receptor was obtained from an adult with an advanced solid tumor such as melanoma, head and neck, liver or kidney cancer. CDR3 amino acids: CASSPYFETQYF. DNA of the CDR3: TGTGCCAGCTCGCCCTATTTCGAGACCCAGTACTTC.